The source of this T cell receptor (beta chain) is a study of breast tumors, draining lymph nodes, adjacent tissues. Findings and limits, study-wide: Data only fit, rather than demonstrated, lymph node origin of most tumor T cells. Tumor TCR diversity was below lymph nodes but above nontumor tissue. Luminal-like breast cancer showed significantly higher tumor–nontumor repertoire similarity than basal-like. Most tumor T cells seemingly derive from lymph node, then expand in tumor.

This clonotype has more than one count but fewer than ten. Its target is not known. Breast cancer patients provided tissue from their axillary draining lymph nodes. MiXCR was run by TCRdb on the multiplex PCR reads, yielding one entry per CDR3 protein. The table lists 200,000 or so distinct CDR3 sequences, about 32% of them singletons. Per the germline V gene, CDR1 is LGHDT and CDR2 is YNNKEL (reference sequence). CDR3 length: 14 amino acids. The junction had 5 bases not matched to a gene; V was cut back by 6 bases and J by 3 bases. The chain recombines TRBV3-1 with TRBJ2-1, with 7 bases aligning to TRBD2. Sequencing was performed on axillary lymph node tissue. The TCR originated in a female donor with breast cancer. Some clones in this sample may be carry-over from other donors' samples. In DNA, the CDR3 is TGTGCCAGCAGTCCCAGCGGGATCTACAATGAGCAGTTCTTC. This sequence encodes CASSPSGIYNEQFF.